This TCR beta chain comes out of a study of blood T cells in healthy people across ages. This clonotype was picked up a small number of times. Using a J-beta primer mix together with a sample-barcoded 5' primer, a second PCR was run for about 7 to 12 cycles. Each TCR beta cDNA got a 12-nucleotide random molecular identifier. One entry per CDR3 protein results from TCRdb running MiXCR on the 5' RACE reads. The sample has 800,000 or so distinct CDR3 sequences, more than 20% seen once. V lost 3 bases and J 2 bases, leaving 16 bases between the germline ends. CDR3 length: 17 residues. The V gene's germline CDR1 is MDHEN and CDR2 SYDVKM. These data also formed part of another study, on T cells of mothers and their children. That paper states: The study found thymic selection shapes TCR recombination output similarly in related and unrelated pairs.

The chain has TRBV28 and TRBJ1-4; D remains ambiguous. The sequence was collected from a boy younger than 18 in good health. The sample was blood. CDR3 nucleotide sequence: TGTGCCAGCAGTTTGAGGAGGGTTAGCAGCACTAATGAAAAACTGTTTTTT. Translation gives CASSLRRVSSTNEKLFF.